The 21 T cell receptor beta chains reported below all come from one sample, sequenced in a study of T-cell memory formation after mild COVID-19. Via MiXCR, TCRdb re-called the 5' RACE reads, giving one row per CDR3 protein. The table records 250,000 to 350,000 distinct CDR3 sequences, roughly 17% of them present only once. The sequenced sample consisted of PBMCs or a T cell subset sorted from them (not recorded which). The origin of the receptors is a man aged 18-30 years who had mild COVID-19 (a few samples of this study predate the infection). Cell type and time point are not known.

The chain employs TRBV20-1 and TRBJ1-2; 10 positions agree with TRBD1. The CDR3 contains 14 residues. V dropped 5 bases and J dropped 0; count of bases not matched to a gene: 3. The germline gives CDR1 DFQATT, CDR2 SNEGSKA (reference sequence). CDR3 DNA: TGCAGTGCTCCCGGGACAGGGGCTAACTATGGCTACACCTTC. Translated: CSAPGTGANYGYTF.

This clonotype was counted a few times. The chain links TRBV6-4 to TRBJ1-1, with 7 positions matching TRBD1. Unmatched junction bases numbered 14, after V lost 10 bases and J lost 0 bases. The CDR3 runs 16 residues. Germline CDR1 and CDR2: MRHNA and SNTAGT. The CDR3 DNA reads as TGTGCCACCCACTGCTCCGGGACAGTCATGAACACTGAAGCTTTCTTT. Protein sequence: CATHCSGTVMNTEAFF.

In its sample, this clonotype was seen a few times. V is TRBV11-2 and J is TRBJ1-2, with 9 bases identical to TRBD1. In germline, CDR1 is SGHAT, CDR2 FQNNGV. Trimming at V came to 8 bases and at J to 7 bases, leaving 11 bases not matched to a gene. CDR3 length: 14 amino acids. This CDR3 reads CASGGRTGAFGYTF. Here the CDR3 DNA reads TGTGCCAGCGGTGGGAGGACAGGGGCTTTTGGCTACACCTTC.

V and J are TRBV5-1 and TRBJ1-1; D is uncertain. The V end was cut by 2 bases, the J end by 4 bases, with 9 bases between. The CDR3 spans 13 residues. CDR1 is SGHRS, CDR2 YFSETQ, per germline. The CDR3 protein is CASSLTETTEAFF. CDR3 bases: TGCGCCAGCAGCTTAACTGAGACCACTGAAGCTTTCTTT.

This clonotype was observed a handful of times. This chain uses TRBV4-3 with TRBJ1-6; a weak D match, TRBD1 (5 bases). V was cut by 6 bases and J by 0 bases, with 12 bases left in between. The length of the CDR3 is 16 residues. Germline CDR1 LGHNA, CDR2 YSLEER. The DNA of the CDR3 is TGCGCCAGCAGAACAGGAATCAGCTCCTATAATTCACCCCTCCACTTT. Translated, it gives CASRTGISSYNSPLHF.

The chain has TRBV19 and TRBJ2-1, with D maybe TRBD2 (5 bases). Germline assignment: CDR1 LNHDA and CDR2 SQIVND (reference sequence). The CDR3 runs 14 residues. V shed 3 bases and J shed 8 bases, with 14 bases lying between them. The CDR3 DNA is TGTGCCAGTAGTATGGGAGTACCGATAGATGAGCAGTTCTTC. Its protein is CASSMGVPIDEQFF.

This sequence joins TRBV27 and TRBJ2-2; maybe TRBD1 (5 bases). CDR3 length: 14 residues. The germline V and J ends were trimmed by 7 bases and 7 bases, with 16 bases remaining between them. In germline, CDR1 is MNHEY, CDR2 SMNVEV (reference sequence). The DNA for the CDR3 is TGTGCCAGCAATACAGGTCCCTGGGGCGGGGAGCTGTTTTTT. This codes for CASNTGPWGGELFF.

This clonotype came up a few times. The chain uses TRBV24-1 and TRBJ2-6; D unclear. Germline values: CDR1 KGHDR, CDR2 SFDVKD. This CDR3 spans 13 amino acids. V was clipped by 4 bases and J by 2 bases, with 2 bases between them. The CDR3 sequence: CATSETGANVLTF. The CDR3 bases are TGTGCCACCAGTGAAACTGGGGCCAACGTCCTGACTTTC.

In its sample, this clonotype was seen a few times. This chain links TRBV19 with TRBJ1-1; 7 bases agree with TRBD1. The V gene's germline CDR1 is LNHDA and CDR2 SQIVND (reference sequence). The CDR3 is 13 residues long. The trim removed 1 base at V and 7 bases at J, leaving 3 bases unmatched. CDR3 bases: TGTGCCAGTAGTATAGTAGGGGGCGGTGAAGCTTTCTTT. Its translation: CASSIVGGGEAFF.

The rearrangement joins TRBV2 to TRBJ1-2; 7 nucleotides match TRBD1. The CDR3 spans 13 residues. V lost 4 bases to trimming and J lost 2 bases; unmatched junction nucleotides: 1. Germline lookup yields CDR1 SNHLY and CDR2 FYNNEI. In DNA, the CDR3 is TGTGCCAGCAGTGGACAGGGAAACTATGGCTACACCTTC. This codes for CASSGQGNYGYTF.

By proportion, this clonotype is hyperexpanded. The chain joins TRBV7-9 to TRBJ2-7; TRBD2 matches at 8 bases. CDR3 length: 14 residues. The ends lost 5 bases at V and 6 bases at J; junction bases unmatched: 9. The germline CDR1 and CDR2 sequences are SEHNR and FQNEAQ (reference sequence). The CDR3 protein is CASSAPAGVGEQYF. DNA for the CDR3: TGTGCCAGCAGCGCCCCAGCGGGGGTCGGCGAGCAGTACTTC.

The chain has TRBV16 and TRBJ1-6; TRBD1 matches at 9 bases. This CDR3 spans 14 amino acids. Trimming took 6 bases from V and 10 from J; bases not matched to a gene: 7. The germline V gene encodes CDR1 KGHSY and CDR2 FQNENV. The CDR3, as DNA: TGTGCCAGCAGTCACTGGACAGGGGTGTCACCCCTCCACTTT. Amino acids: CASSHWTGVSPLHF.

The V and J genes are TRBV5-4 and TRBJ1-1; D ambiguous. The V end was cut by 4 bases, the J end by 3 bases, with 16 bases between. Germline V gives CDR1 SGHNT, CDR2 YYREEE (reference sequence). CDR3 size: 15 residues. CDR3: CASSLDMHEDTEAFF. In nucleotides, the CDR3 is TGTGCCAGCAGCCTAGATATGCATGAGGACACTGAAGCTTTCTTT.

This clonotype was detected many times. V usage is TRBV28 and J usage is TRBJ2-1; 11 bases align to TRBD2. Germline V gene sequence: CDR1 MDHEN, CDR2 SYDVKM. V trimming: 6 bases; J trimming: 0 bases; junction bases outside the gene matches: 7. The CDR3 length is 17 residues. The CDR3 region is CASRELAGDSSYNEQFF. The CDR3 region has the DNA TGTGCCAGCAGGGAACTAGCGGGGGACAGCTCCTACAATGAGCAGTTCTTC.

This chain joins TRBV7-2 and TRBJ2-2; 8 bases line up with TRBD2. Germline CDR1 SGHTA, CDR2 FQGNSA. The CDR3 length is 16 residues. V lost 5 bases to trimming and J lost 7 bases; unmatched junction nucleotides: 12. CDR3 region: CASSRLGGLVDGELFF. The CDR3 DNA is TGTGCCAGCAGCCGCTTGGGGGGACTAGTGGACGGGGAGCTGTTTTTT.

This chain uses TRBV7-9 with TRBJ2-5; TRBD2 might be the D (5 bases). The CDR3 is 14 amino acids. Trimming pared 4 bases from V and 1 base from J, leaving 10 bases between. Germline V lookup: CDR1 SEHNR, CDR2 FQNEAQ (reference sequence). DNA for the CDR3: TGTGCCAGCAGCTCCCCGGGGAGCCAAGAGACCCAGTACTTC. Its translation: CASSSPGSQETQYF.

A single count supports this clonotype. This sequence joins TRBV5-1 and TRBJ2-4; D is unclear. CDR3 size: 15 residues. The V gene lost 0 bases and the J gene lost 7 bases, with 14 bases spanning the gap. In germline, CDR1 is SGHRS, CDR2 YFSETQ. The CDR3 protein is CASSLVSVHTNIQYF. DNA for the CDR3: TGCGCCAGCAGCTTGGTGTCAGTTCATACGAACATTCAGTACTTC. Full variable domain (missing parts from reference TRBV5-1 and TRBJ2-4): KAGVTQTPRYLIKTRGQQVTLSCSPISGHRSVSWYQQTPGQGLQFLFEYFSETQRNKGNFPGRFSGRQFSNSRSEMNVSTLELGDSALYLCASSLVSVHTNIQYFGAGTRLSVL.

The CDR3 DNA sequence: TGTGCCACTGACGAGGCCGCTGGGGCCAACGTCCTGACTTTC. It specifies CATDEAAGANVLTF. The genes are TRBV19 and TRBJ2-6; D gene ambiguous. Germline V CDR1 and CDR2: LNHDA, SQIVND (reference sequence). Trimming shortened V by 10 bases and J by 2 bases, and 12 bases separated the two germline ends. This CDR3 spans 14 amino acids.

The CDR3 is CSVEVDNEQFF. The CDR3 DNA is TGCAGCGTTGAGGTTGACAATGAGCAGTTCTTC. The chain carries TRBV29-1 and TRBJ2-1; no definite D call. V gave up 3 bases and J gave up 5 bases, with 5 bases separating them. The germline V gene encodes CDR1 SQVTM and CDR2 ANQGSEA. CDR3 length equals 11 residues.

This clonotype was seen a few times. The V and J genes are TRBV4-2 and TRBJ2-1, with D uncertain. The V end was cut by 0 bases, the J end by 8 bases, with 2 bases between. The CDR3 contains 11 residues. The germline V gene encodes CDR1 LGHNA and CDR2 YNFKEQ. CDR3 nucleotides: TGTGCCAGCAGCCAAGACCATGAGCAGTTCTTC. Translating it yields CASSQDHEQFF.

The chain recombines TRBV7-3 with TRBJ2-3; D unclear. With 1 base removed from V and 4 bases from J, the gap between germline ends came to 15 bases. CDR3 length equals 16 residues. The germline V gene encodes CDR1 SGHTA and CDR2 FQGTGA. CDR3 DNA: TGTGCCAGCAGCTTAAGAGGTCCAACGGGCCCAGATACGCAGTATTTT. This gives the protein CASSLRGPTGPDTQYF. The variable domain in full, with the rest retrieved from reference TRBV7-3 and TRBJ2-3, is GAGVSQTPSNKVTEKGKYVELRCDPISGHTALYWYRQSLGQGPEFLIYFQGTGAADDSGLPNDRFFAVRPEGSVSTLKIQRTERGDSAVYLCASSLRGPTGPDTQYFGPGTRLTVL.